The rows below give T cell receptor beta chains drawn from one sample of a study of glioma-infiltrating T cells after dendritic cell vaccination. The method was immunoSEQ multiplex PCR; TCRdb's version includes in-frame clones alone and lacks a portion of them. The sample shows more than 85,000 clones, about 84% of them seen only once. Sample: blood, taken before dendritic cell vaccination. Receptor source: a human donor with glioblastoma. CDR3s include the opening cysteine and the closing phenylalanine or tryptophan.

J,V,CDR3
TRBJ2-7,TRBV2,CASSENGDTYEQYF
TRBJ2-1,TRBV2,CASSSSGTAYNEQFF
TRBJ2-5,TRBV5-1,CASSLTVGRGSQETQYF
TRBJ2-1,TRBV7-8,CATFRAGHYNEQFF
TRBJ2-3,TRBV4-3,CASSQDGLLDTQYF
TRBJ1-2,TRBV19,CASSIGTGINYGYTF
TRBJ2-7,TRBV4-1,CASSLWGRDYEQYF
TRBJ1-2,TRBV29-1,CSVEGGGNGYGYTF
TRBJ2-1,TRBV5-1,CASSLGSAGGRNEQFF
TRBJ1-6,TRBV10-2,CASTDRASNSPLHF
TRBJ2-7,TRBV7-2,CASSLAAGPYEQYF
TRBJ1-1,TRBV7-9,CVLQGPGTEAFF
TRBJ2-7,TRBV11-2,CASSYHPGQGGYEQYF
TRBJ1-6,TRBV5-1,CASSLESSRNSPLHF
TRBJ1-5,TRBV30,CAWGQGQPQHF
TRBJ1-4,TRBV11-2,CASSPDRGRNEKLFF
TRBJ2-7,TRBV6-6,CASSPKGAGGYEQYF
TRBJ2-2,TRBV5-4,CASTRWDRGVGGELFF
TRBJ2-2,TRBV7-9,CASSSRRGGDYLTGELFF
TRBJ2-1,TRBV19,CASSMASGYNEQFF
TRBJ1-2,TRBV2,CASSAGPAAEGGYTF
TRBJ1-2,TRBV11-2,CASSLHQGQAEGYTF
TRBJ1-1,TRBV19,CASSPPGGRAFF
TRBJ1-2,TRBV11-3,CASSGGASYGYTF
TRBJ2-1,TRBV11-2,CASSTWTSQSNEQFF
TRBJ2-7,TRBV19,CASSIDVPRGEQYF
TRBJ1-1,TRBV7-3,CASSSAGHTEAFF
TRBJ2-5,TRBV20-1,CSAGYQETQYF
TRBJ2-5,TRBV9,CASSVALRETQYF